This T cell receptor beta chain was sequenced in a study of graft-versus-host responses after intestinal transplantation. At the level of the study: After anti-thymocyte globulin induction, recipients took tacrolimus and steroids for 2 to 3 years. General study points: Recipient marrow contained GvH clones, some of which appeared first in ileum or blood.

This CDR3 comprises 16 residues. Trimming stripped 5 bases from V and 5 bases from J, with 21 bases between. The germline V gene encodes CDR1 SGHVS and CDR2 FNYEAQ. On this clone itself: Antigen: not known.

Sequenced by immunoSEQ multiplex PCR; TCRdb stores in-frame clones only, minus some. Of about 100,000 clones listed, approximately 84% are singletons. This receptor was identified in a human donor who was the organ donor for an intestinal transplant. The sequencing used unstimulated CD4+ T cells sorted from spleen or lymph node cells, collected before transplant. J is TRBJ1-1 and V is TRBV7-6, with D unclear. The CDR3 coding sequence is TGTGCCAGCAGCCGATTTGGTCCCGGCTCTGGGACTGAAGCTTTCTTT. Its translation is CASSRFGPGSGTEAFF.